Included here is one T cell receptor (beta chain) sequence, with context. The antigen is undetermined. The data were taken from a study of OX40 agonist ivuxolimab in advanced cancers. Study at large: Ivuxolimab was administered intravenously to patients at 0.01 to 10 mg/kg every 2 weeks. Partial responses occurred in Three dose-escalation patients, one with hepatocellular carcinoma and two with cutaneous melanoma. Notes on the study in general: Partly responding patients at 0.1-3.0 mg/kg showed some of the smallest clonal expansion. There were also nonresponders showing low normalized T-cell clonal expansion.

Sequenced by immunoSEQ multiplex PCR; TCRdb stores in-frame clones only, minus some. The data hold 70,000 or so clones, with roughly 88% observed a single time. V was shortened by 4 bases and J by 6 bases, with 16 bases between the two germline ends. Germline lookup yields CDR1 SQVTM and CDR2 ANQGSEA. This CDR3 spans 13 amino acids. This rearrangement joins TRBV29-1 to TRBJ2-7; D may correspond to TRBD1 or TRBD2 (5 bases each). The sequences come from CD4+ or CD8+ T cells sorted from blood, collected in a trial of the OX40 agonist ivuxolimab. The receptor was derived from an adult with an advanced solid tumor such as melanoma, head and neck, liver or kidney cancer. CDR3 sequence (DNA): TGCAGCGTTGGTCGGGACCCGTGGGGCGAGCAGTACTTC. The encoded protein is CSVGRDPWGEQYF.